Sequencing of this TCR beta chain was carried out in a study of cytomegalovirus exposure and HLA in healthy donors (dated by TCRdb to about 2017). Background on the whole study: In an earlier analysis of roughly 590 of the donors, approximately 260 Gb of sequence data and 90 million to 120 million unique TCR beta sequences from some 170 million T cells were reported. Approximately 300 gigabases of sequencing data and around 85 million unique TCR sequences made up an early release that covered approximately 700 HLA-typed donors. Of the 300 to 500 genotyped donors, 75% to 85% were placed in the genetic ancestry cluster associated with self-reported Caucasian donors. The study aimed to test whether signatures of past pathogen exposure could be identified by cataloging public T cell receptors. The study used immunosequencing to profile the T cell repertoires of several hundred subjects and linked those repertoires to cytomegalovirus serostatus. Along with the approximately 670-subject first cohort, a separate validation cohort of over a hundred different subjects was used. To predict cytomegalovirus infection status, the study brought together high-throughput TCR immunosequencing, statistical association of individual TCRs with disease status, and machine learning. A later analysis re-examined previously published TCR beta repertoires from several hundred donors and added high-resolution HLA genotyping to investigate patterns of TCR occurrence. The later analysis used no new phenotypic data to find candidate immune exposures, relying instead on TCR beta sequences and their occurrence across donors. An earlier analysis of approximately 630 of the donors applied high-throughput TCR beta sequencing to assess whether each TCR beta V gene segment acted as functional or pseudogenic. Alongside the repertoire data, information on donor age, sex, ethnicity and CMV serostatus was compiled. Genome-wide SNP genotypes for about 60% of the roughly 700 donors were used in a later genetic analysis, which treated that subset as a discovery cohort. All discovery cohort repertoires had been generated using a single sequencing platform. Class I and class II HLA loci were covered by the typing at four-digit resolution. Typing coverage varied by locus: about 620-630 donors for A, B, C, DRB1 and DQB1; roughly 500 for DQA1; more than 600 for DPA1; under 490 for DPB1. About five DR-DQ haplotypes were handled as single units for association and clustering because linkage in the cohort was strong. Across 300 to 500 genotyped donors of the cohort, an average of about 200,000 unique TCR beta nucleotide sequences per donor were sequenced, and approximately 19% of those sequences were non-productive.

The research as a whole found: A group of highly shared sequence variants was considered likely to be a technical artifact of the sequencing pipeline. In a later analysis, several top co-occurrence clusters were reported to appear linked to parvovirus B19, influenza, CMV and Epstein-Barr virus. In a later genetic analysis, fewer N-insertions in productive TCRs were reported among donors in an Asian-associated ancestry cluster than the roughly 700-donor mean. In a later analysis, around 17,000 TCR beta sequences were associated with specific HLA alleles at a false discovery rate of 0.05. A further reported finding was that TCR beta sequences accurately predicted the HLA-A and HLA-B alleles for most subjects in the first cohort. An earlier analysis of around 540 of the donors showed that most TCR beta V segments appeared in productive rearrangements either about 90% or about 30% of the time, which broadly matched IMGT annotations. A few of the identified cytomegalovirus-associated TCR beta chains were confirmed in vitro to be specific for cytomegalovirus antigens. A later analysis found that TCR association rates varied across HLA loci, with DRB1 alleles showing the most associated TCRs and HLA-C alleles the fewest. Compared with equally common non-associated chains, HLA-associated TCR beta chains in a later analysis were more clonally expanded and had lower generation probabilities. The classifier was reported to diagnose cytomegalovirus status with high specificity and sensitivity in both the original and validation cohorts. Some IMGT-functional V segments, including TRBV6-2 and TRBV6-3, could not be distinguished by the 87-base-pair reads and were therefore excluded. Most TCR sequences were observed very rarely across donors, whereas some public TCRs were present in many individuals. Correlated functional status among segregating V segments might reflect linkage disequilibrium, but an unknown experimental factor could not be ruled out. A later analysis found that most CMV-associated TCR beta chains appeared HLA-restricted, with HLA associations seemingly driven largely by CMV exposure. When HLA alleles, especially DR and DQ, strongly co-occurred, TCR associations were difficult to assign to individual alleles. The earlier analysis of fewer than 750 of the donors excluded fewer than 20 rarely observed V segments, including chromosome 9 orphons, because counts were too low. For the cohort, immune exposure information was limited to CMV serostatus. It was suggested by the authors that the approach could potentially be generalized to other disease states and immunological phenotypes. An association between a missense DCLRE1C variant and V-gene and J-gene trimming of TCR beta chains was found in a later genetic analysis and replicated in an independent cohort. The cohort was sequenced for TCR beta chains only, and without alpha or paired-chain data the features that could be detected were limited. Roughly uniform sequencing depth across donors was assumed in presence/absence analyses, although this assumption may not hold. A total of around 150 TCR beta chains were listed by the study as associated with cytomegalovirus. Because some donors lacked HLA typing at each locus, the association tests relied only on the typed subset.

The cohort was made up of roughly 670 healthy bone marrow donors. At the time of sampling, all cohort members were nominally healthy, though unrecorded immune exposures were likely present. The donor tested CMV seronegative, placing the donor among the 352 seronegative members of the cohort. A peripheral blood sample was collected from each donor, and TCR beta sequencing was performed on peripheral blood mononuclear cells. Genomic DNA was extracted from the blood cell samples with the Qiagen DNeasy Blood Extraction Kit. This clone was seen only a few times. Its target antigen remains unknown. The input lacks base qualities; no much larger clone sits a single base away. Looking up the germline V gene yields CDR1 SGHVS and CDR2 FNYEAQ. Compared with germline, V lacks 3 bases and J lacks 0 bases; bases without a gene match: 5. From cysteine to phenylalanine, the CDR3 is 15 amino acids long. Only the CDR3 part of the read is kept: 45 bases, read in frame from the first base.

Library generation was performed with the immunoSEQ multiplex PCR assay. For the multiplex PCR, a mixture combining 60 forward primers for TCR Vbeta segments and 13 reverse primers for TCR Jbeta segments was used. The CDR3 region of rearranged TCR beta genes was amplified from genomic DNA by a multiplex PCR assay. On the Illumina HiSeq System, the amplified TCR beta libraries were sequenced as 87-base-pair reads. The authors' pipeline ran thus. In a later analysis, 70 million to 95 million unique TCR beta chains were counted across the approximately 640 repertoires, and roughly 11 million of these chains were shared by at least two donors. To remove PCR and sequencing errors, raw reads were error-corrected and collapsed into unique sequences using a nearest-neighbor algorithm that merged closely related sequences. To assign V, D and J gene segments, CDR3 sequences were aligned to IMGT reference sequences. For a sequence to be retained, a match of at least six nucleotides to both a V gene segment and a J gene segment was required. A rearrangement was called productive if the CDR3 had no stop codons and remained in frame with V and J, and every other rearrangement was called non-productive. Following IMGT convention, CDR3 was defined as the stretch from the second conserved V-encoded cysteine up to the conserved J-encoded phenylalanine. The earlier analysis of 450 to 750 of the donors excluded any sequence lacking an unambiguous match to a single V gene segment. In an earlier analysis of approximately 590 of the donors, a V segment was called functional when productive rearrangements were above 56.7%, and segregating when the standard deviation between donors exceeded 5%. A statistical classification framework was developed to diagnose cytomegalovirus status using the catalog of TCR beta chain sequences. V and J gene assignment, in a later analysis, came from comparing TCR nucleotide sequences with IMGT/GENE-DB human TR gene sequences. Using the TCRdist pipeline, a later analysis assigned CDR3 sequences along with most-parsimonious VDJ recombination scenarios. In a later analysis, every TCR beta chain was defined by the combination of its CDR3 amino acid sequence and its V-gene family, and reads without a unique V-gene family were dropped. A later analysis removed 450 to 600 highly shared, low-generation-probability nucleotide sequences to deal with suspected cross-contamination and a sequencing artifact. In a later analysis, a clonal expansion index was calculated for each public chain from normalized within-repertoire ranks of inferred template counts. In a later analysis, generation probabilities were computed with a VDJ recombination model fitted to out-of-frame rearrangements, and the resulting probabilities were checked against IGoR. A later analysis scored TCR-TCR, TCR-HLA and TCR-CMV co-occurrence with hypergeometric tests, applying a repertoire-size bias correction to TCR pairs. To estimate false discovery rates, a later analysis permuted the HLA or CMV assignments 20 times. In a later analysis, co-occurring TCRs were grouped with DBSCAN, and TCRdist sequence similarity was added when clustering was performed within HLA-allele-positive subsets. Co-occurrence clustering excluded repertoires with fewer than 30,000 or more than 120,000 public chains, plus five with anomalous nucleotide sharing. The immuneACCESS repertoire file appears here via TCRdb, limited to in-frame rearrangements. These files lack a portion of the clones; in checked studies, under half of the deficit traces to unresolved V genes, and the cause of the others is not known. The V and J calls and clone size are taken from that table; D and trimming were inferred from the DNA. Counted in this sample were approximately 120,000 clones; around 81% of them appeared once. Around 2.2% of the sample belongs to the ten largest clones.

Input material: PBMCs. The receptor comes from a young woman in good health and CMV-seronegative. This sequence uses TRBV7-6 and TRBJ2-7; 7 central nucleotides agree with TRBD2. The sequenced DNA is TGTGCCAGCAGCTTGGGGAGGACTAGCTCCTACGAGCAGTACTTC. It translates as CASSLGRTSSYEQYF.